In this sample, the clone carrying this TCR beta chain turned up many times. The source of the sample is a study of blood T cells in healthy people across ages. The length of the CDR3 is 16 residues. V was shortened by 1 base and J by 8 bases, with 20 bases between the two germline ends. Germline lookup yields CDR1 SGHVS and CDR2 FQNEAQ. A second PCR, run for about 7 to 12 cycles, used a sample-barcoded 5' primer plus a J-beta primer mix. TCRdb reprocessed the 5' RACE reads with MiXCR, giving one entry per CDR3 protein. The sample lists more than 800,000 distinct CDR3 sequences, around 28% seen once, with 15% to 20% in the top ten.

The TCR sequence derives from a woman older than 75 in good health. The J gene is TRBJ1-2, the V gene TRBV7-8; no definite D call. The sequencing input was blood. CDR3: CASSLGMGRMVGGYTF. CDR3 nucleotide sequence: TGTGCCAGCAGCTTAGGGATGGGAAGGATGGTTGGAGGCTACACCTTC.